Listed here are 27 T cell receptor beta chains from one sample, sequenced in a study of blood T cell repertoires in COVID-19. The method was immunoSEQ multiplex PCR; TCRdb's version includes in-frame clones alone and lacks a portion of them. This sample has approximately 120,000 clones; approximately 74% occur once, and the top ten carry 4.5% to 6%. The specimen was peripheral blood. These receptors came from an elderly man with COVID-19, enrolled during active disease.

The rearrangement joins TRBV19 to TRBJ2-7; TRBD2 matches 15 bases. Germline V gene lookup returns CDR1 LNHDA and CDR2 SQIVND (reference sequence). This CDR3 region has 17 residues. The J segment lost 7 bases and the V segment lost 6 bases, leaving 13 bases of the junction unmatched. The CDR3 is CASSSRGLAGGPLEQYF. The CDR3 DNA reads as TGTGCCAGTAGCAGCCGGGGACTAGCGGGAGGCCCTTTGGAGCAGTACTTC.

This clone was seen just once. The CDR3 DNA reads as TGTGCCAGCAGCCTGGGACATTTCTACGAGCAGTACTTC. It translates to CASSLGHFYEQYF. This sequence joins TRBV7-9 and TRBJ2-7; tentatively, D is TRBD1 (6 bases). V dropped 5 bases and J dropped 3 bases, with 11 bases sitting between them. Germline V lookup: CDR1 SEHNR, CDR2 FQNEAQ (reference sequence). This CDR3 contains 13 residues.

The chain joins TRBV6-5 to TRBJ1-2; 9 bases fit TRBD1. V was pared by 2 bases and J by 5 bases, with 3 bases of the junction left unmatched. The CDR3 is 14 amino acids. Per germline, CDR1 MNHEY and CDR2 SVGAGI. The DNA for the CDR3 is TGTGCCAGCAGTTACCTCGGACAGGGGTATGGCTACACCTTC. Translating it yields CASSYLGQGYGYTF.

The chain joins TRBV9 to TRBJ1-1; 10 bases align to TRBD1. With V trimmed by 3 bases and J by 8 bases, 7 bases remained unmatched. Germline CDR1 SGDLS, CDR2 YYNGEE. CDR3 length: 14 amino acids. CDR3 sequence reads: CASSASTGGLEAFF. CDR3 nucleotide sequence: TGTGCCAGCAGCGCCTCGACAGGGGGCTTAGAAGCTTTCTTT.

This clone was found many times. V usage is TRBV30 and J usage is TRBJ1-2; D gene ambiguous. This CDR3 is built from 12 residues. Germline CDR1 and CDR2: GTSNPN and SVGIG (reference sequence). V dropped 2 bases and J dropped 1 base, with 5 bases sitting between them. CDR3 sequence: CAWSSSNYGYTF. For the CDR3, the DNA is TGTGCCTGGAGTTCCAGTAACTATGGCTACACCTTC.

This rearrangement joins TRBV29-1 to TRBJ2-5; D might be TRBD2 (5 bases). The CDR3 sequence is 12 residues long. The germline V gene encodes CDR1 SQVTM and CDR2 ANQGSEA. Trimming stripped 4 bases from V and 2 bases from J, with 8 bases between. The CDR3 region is CSVVSEQETQYF. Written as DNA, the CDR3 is TGCAGCGTTGTTAGCGAGCAAGAGACCCAGTACTTC.

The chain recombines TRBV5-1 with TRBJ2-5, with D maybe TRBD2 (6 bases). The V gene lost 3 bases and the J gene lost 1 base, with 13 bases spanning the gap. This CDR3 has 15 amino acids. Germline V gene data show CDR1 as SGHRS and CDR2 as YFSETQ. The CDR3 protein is CASSSIWGVQETQYF. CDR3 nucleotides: TGCGCCAGCAGCTCAATCTGGGGGGTCCAAGAGACCCAGTACTTC. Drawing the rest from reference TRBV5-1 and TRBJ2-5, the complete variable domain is KAGVTQTPRYLIKTRGQQVTLSCSPISGHRSVSWYQQTPGQGLQFLFEYFSETQRNKGNFPGRFSGRQFSNSRSEMNVSTLELGDSALYLCASSSIWGVQETQYFGPGTRLLVL.

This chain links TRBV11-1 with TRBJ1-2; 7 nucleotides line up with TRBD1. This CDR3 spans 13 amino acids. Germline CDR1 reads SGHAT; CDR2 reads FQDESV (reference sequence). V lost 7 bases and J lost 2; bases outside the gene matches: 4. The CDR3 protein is CASTSTGNYGYTF. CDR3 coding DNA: TGTGCCAGCACCTCGACAGGGAACTATGGCTACACCTTC.

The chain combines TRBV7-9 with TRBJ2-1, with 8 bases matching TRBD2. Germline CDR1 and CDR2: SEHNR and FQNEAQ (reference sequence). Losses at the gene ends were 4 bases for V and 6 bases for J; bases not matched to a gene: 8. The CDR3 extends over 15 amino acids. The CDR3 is CASSWQRERGNEQFF. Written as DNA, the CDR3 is TGTGCCAGCAGCTGGCAGCGGGAGCGGGGCAATGAGCAGTTCTTC. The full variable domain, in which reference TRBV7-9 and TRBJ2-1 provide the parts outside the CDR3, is DTGVSQNPRHKITKRGQNVTFRCDPISEHNRLYWYRQTLGQGPEFLTYFQNEAQLEKSRLLSDRFSAERPKGSFSTLEIQRTEQGDSAMYLCASSWQRERGNEQFFGPGTRLTVL.

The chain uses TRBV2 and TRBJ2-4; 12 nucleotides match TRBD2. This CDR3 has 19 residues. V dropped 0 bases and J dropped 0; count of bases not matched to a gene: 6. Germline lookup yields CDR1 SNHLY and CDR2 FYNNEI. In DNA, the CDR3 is TGTGCCAGCAGTGAAGCGCGGACTAGCGGGAAGATAGCCAAAAACATTCAGTACTTC. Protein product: CASSEARTSGKIAKNIQYF.

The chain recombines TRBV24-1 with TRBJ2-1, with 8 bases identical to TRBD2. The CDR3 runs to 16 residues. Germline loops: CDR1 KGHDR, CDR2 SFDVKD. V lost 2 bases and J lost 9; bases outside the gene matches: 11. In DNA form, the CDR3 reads TGTGCCACCAGTGATTCTAGCGGGCGGATGAGCGGTGAGCAGTTCTTC. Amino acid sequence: CATSDSSGRMSGEQFF.

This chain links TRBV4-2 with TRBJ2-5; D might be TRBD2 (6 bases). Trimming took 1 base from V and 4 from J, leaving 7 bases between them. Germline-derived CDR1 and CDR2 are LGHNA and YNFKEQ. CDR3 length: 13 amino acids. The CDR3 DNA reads TGTGCCAGCAGCCAAGGGCGGGGAGAGACCCAGTACTTC. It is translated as CASSQGRGETQYF.

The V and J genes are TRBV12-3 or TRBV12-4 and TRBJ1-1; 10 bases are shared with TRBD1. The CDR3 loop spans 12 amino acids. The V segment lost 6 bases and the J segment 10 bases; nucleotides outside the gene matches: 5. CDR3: CASRYDRGRAFF. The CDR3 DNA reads TGTGCCAGCAGATATGACAGGGGGCGAGCTTTCTTT.

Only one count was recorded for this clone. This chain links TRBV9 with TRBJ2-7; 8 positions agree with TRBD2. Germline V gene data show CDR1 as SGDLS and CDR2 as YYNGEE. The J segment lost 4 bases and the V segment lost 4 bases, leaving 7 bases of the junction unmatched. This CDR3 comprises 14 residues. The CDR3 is CASSLREGGYEQYF. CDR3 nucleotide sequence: TGTGCCAGCAGCCTACGGGAGGGCGGTTACGAGCAGTACTTC.

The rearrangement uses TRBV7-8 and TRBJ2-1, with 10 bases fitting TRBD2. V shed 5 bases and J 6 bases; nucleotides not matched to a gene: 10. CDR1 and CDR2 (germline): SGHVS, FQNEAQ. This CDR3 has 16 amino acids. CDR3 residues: CASSPLLAGRANEQFF. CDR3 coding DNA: TGTGCCAGCAGCCCTTTACTAGCGGGAAGAGCCAATGAGCAGTTCTTC.

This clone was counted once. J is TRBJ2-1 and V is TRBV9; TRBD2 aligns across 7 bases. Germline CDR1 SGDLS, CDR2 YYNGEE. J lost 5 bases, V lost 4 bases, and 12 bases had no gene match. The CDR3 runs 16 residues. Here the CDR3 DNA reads TGTGCCAGCAGCAACAGGCGCCTAGCGGCCGACAATGAGCAGTTCTTC. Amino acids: CASSNRRLAADNEQFF.

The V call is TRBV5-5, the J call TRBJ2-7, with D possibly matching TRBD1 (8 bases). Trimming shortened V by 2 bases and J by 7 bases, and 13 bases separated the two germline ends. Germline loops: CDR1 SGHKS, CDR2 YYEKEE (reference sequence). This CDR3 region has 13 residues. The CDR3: CASSFGQGGEQYF. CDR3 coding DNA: TGTGCCAGCAGCTTCGGACAGGGAGGGGAGCAGTACTTC.

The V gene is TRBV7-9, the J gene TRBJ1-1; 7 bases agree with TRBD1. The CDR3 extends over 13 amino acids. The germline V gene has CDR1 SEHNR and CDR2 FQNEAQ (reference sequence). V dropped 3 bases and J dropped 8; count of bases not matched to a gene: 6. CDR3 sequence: CASSLSGQAEAFF. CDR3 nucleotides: TGTGCCAGCAGCTTGTCCGGACAGGCGGAAGCTTTCTTT.

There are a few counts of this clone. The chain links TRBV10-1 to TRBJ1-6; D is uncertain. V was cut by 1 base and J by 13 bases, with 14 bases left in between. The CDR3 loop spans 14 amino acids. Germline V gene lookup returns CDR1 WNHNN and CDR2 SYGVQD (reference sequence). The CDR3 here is CASSELPRPSPLHF. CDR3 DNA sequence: TGCGCCAGCAGTGAGTTACCGCGCCCTTCTCCCCTCCACTTT.

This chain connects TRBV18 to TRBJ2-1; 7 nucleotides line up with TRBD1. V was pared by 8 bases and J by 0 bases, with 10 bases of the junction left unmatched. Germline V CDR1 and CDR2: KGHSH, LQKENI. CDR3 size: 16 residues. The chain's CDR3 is CASTYGQEDSYNEQFF. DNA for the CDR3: TGTGCCAGCACATACGGACAGGAGGACTCCTACAATGAGCAGTTCTTC.

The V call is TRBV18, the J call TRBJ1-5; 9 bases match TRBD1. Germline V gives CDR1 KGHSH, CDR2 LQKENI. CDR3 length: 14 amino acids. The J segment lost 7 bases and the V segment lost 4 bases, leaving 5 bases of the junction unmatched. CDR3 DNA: TGTGCCAGCTCACGACAGGGGGAAAACCAGCCCCAGCATTTT. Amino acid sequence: CASSRQGENQPQHF.

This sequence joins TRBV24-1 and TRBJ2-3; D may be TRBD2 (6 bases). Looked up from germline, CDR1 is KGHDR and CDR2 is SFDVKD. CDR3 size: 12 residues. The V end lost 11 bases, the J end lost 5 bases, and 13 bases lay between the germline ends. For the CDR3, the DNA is TGTGCCATCGACCACGGGGGAGATACGCAGTATTTT. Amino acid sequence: CAIDHGGDTQYF.

CDR3 nucleotides: TGTGCCAGCAGCGCCCGGACTAGCGGGCTTGGGGAGACCCAGTACTTC. This gives the protein CASSARTSGLGETQYF. The V gene is TRBV9, the J gene TRBJ2-5; 11 bases are a match to TRBD2. V lost 3 bases and J lost 5; bases outside the gene matches: 9. CDR1 SGDLS and CDR2 YYNGEE come from the germline V gene. The CDR3 totals 16 residues.

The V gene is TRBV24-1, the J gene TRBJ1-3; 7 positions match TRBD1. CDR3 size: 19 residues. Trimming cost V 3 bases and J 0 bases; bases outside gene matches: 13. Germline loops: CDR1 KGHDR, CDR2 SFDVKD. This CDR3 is CATSDRDWTGLSSGNTIYF. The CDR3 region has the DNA TGTGCCACCAGTGATAGGGACTGGACAGGACTATCCTCTGGAAACACCATATATTTT.

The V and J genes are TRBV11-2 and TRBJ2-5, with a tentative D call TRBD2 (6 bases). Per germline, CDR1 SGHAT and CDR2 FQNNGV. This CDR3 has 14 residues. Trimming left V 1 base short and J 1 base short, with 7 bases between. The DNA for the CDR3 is TGTGCCAGCAGCTTAGGGGGACTCCAAGAGACCCAGTACTTC. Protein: CASSLGGLQETQYF.

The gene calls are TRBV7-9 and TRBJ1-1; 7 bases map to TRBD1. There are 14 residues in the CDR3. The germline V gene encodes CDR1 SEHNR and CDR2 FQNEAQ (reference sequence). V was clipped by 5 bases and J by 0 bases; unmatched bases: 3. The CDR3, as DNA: TGTGCCAGCAGCCCTGGGACAGTGAACACTGAAGCTTTCTTT. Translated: CASSPGTVNTEAFF.

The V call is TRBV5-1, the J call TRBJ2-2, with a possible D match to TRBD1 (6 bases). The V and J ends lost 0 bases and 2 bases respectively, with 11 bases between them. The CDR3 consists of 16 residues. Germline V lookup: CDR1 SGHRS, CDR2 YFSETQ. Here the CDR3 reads CASSLAPGHNTGELFF. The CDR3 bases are TGCGCCAGCAGCTTGGCCCCGGGACACAACACCGGGGAGCTGTTTTTT.